Listed below are T cell receptor beta chains from one sample, sequenced in a study of cytomegalovirus exposure and HLA in healthy donors. The data were produced by immunoSEQ multiplex PCR, yet TCRdb's version contains in-frame clones alone and is incomplete. The profile shows approximately 190,000 clones, 81% of them singletons. Sequenced sample: PBMCs. The source of these receptors is a woman aged 18 to 35 in good health and CMV-seropositive. CDR3s leave out the opening cysteine and the closing phenylalanine or tryptophan. D genes are given only for firm matches.

TRBJ2-7	TRBD1	TRBV9	ASSVSGTVYEQY
TRBJ1-6	TRBD1	TRBV29-1	SVSSGTGNSPLH
TRBJ1-5	TRBD1	TRBV6-1	ASSAGQGPYQPQH
TRBJ2-3	TRBD2	TRBV2	ASSRTSGGADTQY
NA	NA	TRBV6-5	ASSYLHSYEQY
TRBJ1-1	NA	TRBV30	AWRIQGNTEAF
TRBJ1-2	NA	TRBV19	ASRPQGKDYGYT
TRBJ2-2	NA	TRBV11-2	ASSFLRPGTGELF
TRBJ1-6	NA	TRBV4-1	ASSQEQDYNSPLH
TRBJ1-2	TRBD1	TRBV28	ASSLMSGGAIGGYT
TRBJ2-3	NA	TRBV7-9	ASSFGSADTQY
TRBJ1-2	NA	TRBV19	ASSMQGAYGYT
TRBJ2-3	TRBD1	TRBV2	ASSRRGQGVRADTQY
TRBJ1-5	NA	TRBV19	ASSIRFNQPQH
TRBJ2-7	NA	TRBV5-1	ASSLVGGGEQY
TRBJ2-2	NA	TRBV6-4	ASRPTGESTGELF
TRBJ1-5	NA	TRBV18	ASSPQEGEHNQPQH
TRBJ2-1	TRBD1	TRBV7-2	ASSPQGNNEQF